The source of this T cell receptor beta chain is a study of technical replicates of blood from several donors. TCRdb's table, derived via immunoSEQ multiplex PCR, lists solely in-frame clones and lacks some. In the table there are 60,000 to 90,000 clones, approximately 97% of which are singletons. This CDR3 spans 15 amino acids. Germline V gene data show CDR1 as MNHEY and CDR2 as SVGAGI. V was cut by 2 bases and J by 1 base, with 12 bases left in between. This chain connects TRBV6-5 to TRBJ2-7; no clear D. This sequence originates from a human donor in good health. Sequencing was performed on T cells isolated from PBMCs. The CDR3 region is CASSYDTVYSYEQYF. The DNA for the CDR3 is TGTGCCAGCAGTTACGACACAGTTTATTCCTACGAGCAGTACTTC.